The entry below gives a single T cell receptor beta chain sequence along with its context. What it binds is not known. Primers included in the PCR were 60 Vbeta and 13 Jbeta primers. Per the study methods: In a later analysis, the count reached 74 million or so unique TCR beta chains, with around 10 million shared. The table came from immunoSEQ multiplex PCR; TCRdb's copy has only in-frame clones and leaves some out. V and J calls and clone size are given by that table; D and trimming were obtained from the DNA. The sample yields about 230,000 clones, about 84% seen once. The CDR3 runs 15 residues. Germline loops: CDR1 LNHDA, CDR2 SQIVND (reference sequence). Trimming removed 7 bases from V and 7 bases from J; junction bases left unmatched: 12. The data belong to a study of cytomegalovirus exposure and HLA in healthy donors. Study results and caveats: Relative to equally common others, HLA-associated TCR beta chains showed greater clonal expansion in a later analysis. Analyzed later, association rates of TCRs varied across HLA loci, with DRB1 most and HLA-C fewest. In an earlier analysis, in roughly 580 donors, most V segments appeared productive either ~87% or ~30% of the time.

The specimen sequenced was PBMCs. V and J are TRBV19 and TRBJ2-1, with 8 positions matching TRBD2. The receptor was isolated from a human donor in good health. The CDR3 loop reads CASKRRGRPPNEQFF. The CDR3 DNA reads as TGTGCCAGTAAAAGGCGCGGGAGGCCACCTAATGAGCAGTTCTTC.